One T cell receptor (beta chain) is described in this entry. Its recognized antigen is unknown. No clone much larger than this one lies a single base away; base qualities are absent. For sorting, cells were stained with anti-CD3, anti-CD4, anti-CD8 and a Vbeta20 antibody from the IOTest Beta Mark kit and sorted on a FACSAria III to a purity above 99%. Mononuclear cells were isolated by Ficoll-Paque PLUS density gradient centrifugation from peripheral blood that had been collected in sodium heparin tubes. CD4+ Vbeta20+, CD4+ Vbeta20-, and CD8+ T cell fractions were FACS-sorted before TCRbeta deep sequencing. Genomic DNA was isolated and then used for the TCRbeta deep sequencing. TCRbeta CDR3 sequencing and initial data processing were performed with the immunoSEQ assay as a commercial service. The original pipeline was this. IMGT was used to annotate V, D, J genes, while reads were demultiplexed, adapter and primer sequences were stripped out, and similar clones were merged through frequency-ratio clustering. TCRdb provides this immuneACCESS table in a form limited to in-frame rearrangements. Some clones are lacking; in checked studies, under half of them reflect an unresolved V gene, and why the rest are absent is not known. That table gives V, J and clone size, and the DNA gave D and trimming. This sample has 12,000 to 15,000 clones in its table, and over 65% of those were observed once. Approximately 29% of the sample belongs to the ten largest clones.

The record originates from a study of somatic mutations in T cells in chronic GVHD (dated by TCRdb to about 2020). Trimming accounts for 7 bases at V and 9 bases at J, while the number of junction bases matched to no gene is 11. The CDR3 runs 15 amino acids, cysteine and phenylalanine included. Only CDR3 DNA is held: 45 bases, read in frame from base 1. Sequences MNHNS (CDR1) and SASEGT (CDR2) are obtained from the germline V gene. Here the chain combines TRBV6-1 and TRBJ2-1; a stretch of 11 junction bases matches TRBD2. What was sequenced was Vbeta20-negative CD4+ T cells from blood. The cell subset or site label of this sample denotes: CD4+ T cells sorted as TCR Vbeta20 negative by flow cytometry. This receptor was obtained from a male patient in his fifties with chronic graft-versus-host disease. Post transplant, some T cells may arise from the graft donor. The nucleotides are TGTGCCAGCATCAATAGCGGGAGGGCCAGGGGTGAGCAGTTCTTC. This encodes CASINSGRARGEQFF.